The clone carrying this TCR beta chain was detected once. Sequencing was performed with immunoSEQ multiplex PCR; in TCRdb, only in-frame clones are kept and a portion is missing. There are about 25,000 clones in the sample; roughly 92% occur only once, and 22% lies in the top ten. This sample stems from a study of chemoradiotherapy in HPV16-positive cancers. Germline V CDR1 and CDR2: LNHDA, SQIVND (reference sequence). V dropped 0 bases and J dropped 5 bases, with 9 bases sitting between them. The CDR3 length is 14 residues. This material consisted of blood, taken from a patient who underwent chemoradiotherapy. The chain joins TRBV19 to TRBJ2-3, with D maybe TRBD2 (6 bases). This clonotype was obtained from a human donor with HPV-associated anogenital cancer. The CDR3 sequence is CASSIEGGGDTQYF. For the CDR3, the DNA is TGTGCCAGTAGTATAGAGGGAGGTGGAGATACGCAGTATTTT.